This T cell receptor (beta chain) was retrieved from a study of T cell responses to AZD1222 COVID-19 vaccine. Whole-study context: Both about-4-week and about-12-week second-dose recipients were combined.

Study results and limitations: Repertoires were sampled only after the peak T cell response. CD4 TCRs covered the whole spike, strongest at regions 160-218 and 743-854.

As for this clone: Its target is unknown.

Produced via immunoSEQ multiplex PCR; TCRdb's table is partial and in-frame only. The sample holds about 120,000 clones, more than 80% seen once. The specimen comprised peripheral blood, sampled on day 0 of AZD1222 vaccination. This receptor was taken from an adult in good health.

CDR3 loop: CASSLAATSYNEQFF. The CDR3 region has the DNA TGCGCCAGCAGCTTGGCCGCGACTTCATACAATGAGCAGTTCTTC. The chain couples TRBV5-1 to TRBJ2-1, with no clear D. Trimming removed 0 bases at V and 4 bases at J, with 11 bases between. The CDR3 loop spans 15 amino acids. CDR1 is SGHRS and CDR2 is YFSETQ in the germline V gene.